A single sample gave rise to the 21 T cell receptor beta chains below, sequenced in a study of T cells after yellow fever vaccination. Using its own MiXCR run on the 5' RACE reads, TCRdb lists one record per CDR3 protein. This sample has over 45,000 distinct CDR3 sequences; approximately 6.5% occur once, and the top ten carry 40%. Sequencing used CD8+ T cells sorted from PBMCs, obtained on the day of the first yellow fever vaccination. The receptors stem from a man aged 18 to 30 who received the YFV17D yellow fever vaccine.

Many counts were recorded for this clonotype. J is TRBJ2-3 and V is TRBV6-5; TRBD2 agrees at 7 bases. Trimming at V came to 4 bases and at J to 3 bases, leaving 13 bases not matched to a gene. The CDR3 loop spans 17 amino acids. Germline assignment: CDR1 MNHEY and CDR2 SVGAGI. CDR3 residues: CASSSPFAAGDTDTQYF. The DNA for the CDR3 is TGTGCCAGCAGTTCGCCTTTTGCCGCGGGAGATACAGATACGCAGTATTTT.

This clonotype was recorded many times. This sequence joins TRBV12-3 or TRBV12-4 and TRBJ2-3; TRBD2 is a possible D gene (5 bases). V was pared by 6 bases and J by 0 bases, with 13 bases between. CDR3 size: 15 residues. The CDR3 DNA is TGTGCCAGCAGCCATACGACGGGGAGCACAGATACGCAGTATTTT. Protein sequence: CASSHTTGSTDTQYF.

This clonotype was recorded a few times. The J gene is TRBJ1-1, the V gene TRBV14; D is ambiguous. V lost 3 bases and J lost 0, with 14 bases in between. Germline V CDR1 and CDR2: SGHDN, FVKESK. The CDR3 consists of 16 residues. As DNA, the CDR3 is TGTGCCAGCAGCCATGTAGGAAGACTCCTGAACACTGAAGCTTTCTTT. Encoded protein: CASSHVGRLLNTEAFF.

This clonotype showed up just a few times. The CDR3 region is CASDSKSGANVLTF. The CDR3 DNA sequence: TGTGCCAGTGACTCGAAATCTGGGGCCAACGTCCTGACTTTC. The chain employs TRBV6-4 and TRBJ2-6; D is uncertain. The CDR3 is 14 residues long. The V end lost 9 bases, the J end lost 1 base, and 10 bases lay between the germline ends. Germline V gene sequence: CDR1 MRHNA, CDR2 SNTAGT.

This clonotype has just a few counts. The chain couples TRBV7-6 to TRBJ1-1, with D possibly being TRBD1 (5 bases). The germline gives CDR1 SGHVS, CDR2 FNYEAQ. This CDR3 has 13 amino acids. The germline V and J ends were trimmed by 5 bases and 5 bases, with 12 bases remaining between them. The chain's CDR3 is CASSATWGTEAFF. Here the CDR3 DNA reads TGTGCCAGCAGCGCGACCTGGGGGACTGAAGCTTTCTTT.

This clonotype came up a few times. The rearrangement joins TRBV11-3 to TRBJ2-2, with a possible D match to TRBD2 (6 bases). This CDR3 is built from 16 residues. CDR1 and CDR2 (germline): SGHNT, YENEEA. Trimming left V 5 bases short and J 4 bases short, with 17 bases between. CDR3 in DNA: TGTGCCAGCAGCGAGGACGGGCTGCGGGGCACCGGGGAGCTGTTTTTT. The encoded protein is CASSEDGLRGTGELFF. Using reference TRBV11-3 and TRBJ2-2 for the parts outside the CDR3, the full variable domain is EAGVVQSPRYKIIEKKQPVAFWCNPISGHNTLYWYLQNLGQGPELLIRYENEEAVDDSQLPKDRFSAERLKGVDSTLKIQPAELGDSAVYLCASSEDGLRGTGELFFGEGSRLTVL.

This clonotype was found many times. The chain couples TRBV21-1 to TRBJ2-4; TRBD2 reflects the table's D call only, with no check against the DNA. TRBV21-1 is described as a pseudogene. CDR3 length: 15 residues. The CDR3: CASSKVGPSLNIQYF. CDR3 nucleotide sequence: TGTGCCAGCAGCAAAGTGGGACCTAGCTTAAACATTCAGTACTTC.

This clonotype occurred a few times. J is TRBJ1-5 and V is TRBV6-5; no reliable D call. CDR3 length equals 14 residues. V was shortened by 3 bases and J by 4 bases, with 10 bases between the two germline ends. The germline V gene has CDR1 MNHEY and CDR2 SVGAGI. Here the CDR3 DNA reads TGTGCCAGCAGTTATCAGACACGTAATCAGCCCCAGCATTTT. It specifies CASSYQTRNQPQHF.

Comment on this clonotype: A much larger clone sits a single nucleotide away, making a read error possible. V gene TRBV13 combines with J gene TRBJ2-1, with D maybe TRBD1 (6 bases). The germline V and J ends were trimmed by 3 bases and 2 bases, with 11 bases remaining between them. The CDR3 covers 15 residues. From germline, CDR1 is PRHDT and CDR2 FYEKMQ (reference sequence). In nucleotides, the CDR3 is TGTGCCAGCAGCTTGAGACAGGACCCCTACAATGAGCAGTTCTTC. It specifies CASSLRQDPYNEQFF.

The table lists this clonotype with many counts. The chain combines TRBV10-2 with TRBJ1-5; perhaps TRBD1 as D (5 bases). Looked up from germline, CDR1 is WSHSY and CDR2 is SAAADI. Trimming removed 8 bases at V and 2 bases at J, with 19 bases between. The CDR3 is made up of 16 amino acids. The CDR3 sequence is CASATREKGRNQPQHF. CDR3 DNA: TGCGCCAGCGCCACCCGCGAGAAGGGACGCAATCAGCCCCAGCATTTT.

This clonotype was recorded at least ten times. At one of its ends the junction is not consistent with the germline gene, which may arise from a read error. The CDR3 DNA follows: TGTGCCAGCAGCTCATCCCAACAGACGGGGTTCTTC. Protein: CASSSSQQTGFF. The chain is built from TRBV5-6 and TRBJ1-2; no reliable D call. Germline loops: CDR1 SGHDT, CDR2 YYEEEE. The CDR3 is 12 amino acids.

At least ten counts were recorded for this clonotype. The rearrangement uses TRBV7-9 and TRBJ1-5; D gene uncertain. Germline V lookup: CDR1 SEHNR, CDR2 FQNEAQ (reference sequence). This CDR3 comprises 13 residues. The V and J ends lost 1 base and 5 bases respectively, with 6 bases between them. The CDR3 DNA reads TGTGCCAGCAGCTTAGGATGGGATCAGCCCCAGCATTTT. This sequence encodes CASSLGWDQPQHF.

A few counts support this clonotype. The chain recombines TRBV19 with TRBJ1-5; weak D call: TRBD1 (5 bases). There are 14 residues in the CDR3. Germline V lookup: CDR1 LNHDA, CDR2 SQIVND (reference sequence). V lost 5 bases and J lost 5, with 13 bases in between. For the CDR3, the DNA is TGTGCCAGTAGTCGGGGGGGAGGGCATCAGCCCCAGCATTTT. It specifies CASSRGGGHQPQHF.

The chain couples TRBV15 to TRBJ2-7; D is perhaps TRBD1 (5 bases). The CDR3 totals 13 residues. V was cut by 3 bases and J by 3 bases, with 9 bases left in between. CDR1 and CDR2 from the germline V gene are LNHNV and YYDKDF (reference sequence). The CDR3 coding sequence is TGTGCCACCAGCAGTGGGGCCAACTACGAGCAGTACTTC. Protein: CATSSGANYEQYF.

This clonotype was counted a few times. The chain is built from TRBV5-1 and TRBJ2-1; TRBD1 agrees at 12 bases. This CDR3 contains 21 residues. V lost 2 bases and J lost 6; bases outside the gene matches: 21. Germline V gene lookup returns CDR1 SGHRS and CDR2 YFSETQ. In DNA, the CDR3 is TGCGCCAGCAGCTTATGGTTTTCCGAGGGCCCCGGGACAGGGGGCCCCAATGAGCAGTTCTTC. Encoded protein: CASSLWFSEGPGTGGPNEQFF.

This clonotype was found a few times. This chain uses TRBV12-3 or TRBV12-4 with TRBJ2-1; D tentatively fits TRBD1 or TRBD2 (6 bases each). CDR3 length: 16 amino acids. Trimming stripped 3 bases from V and 6 bases from J, with 18 bases between. Here the CDR3 reads CASSFPLRGAINEQFF. In DNA, the CDR3 is TGTGCCAGCAGTTTCCCCCTTAGGGGGGCGATCAATGAGCAGTTCTTC.

This clonotype was counted a few times. V usage is TRBV29-1 and J usage is TRBJ2-5; 10 bases align to TRBD2. CDR3 length equals 17 residues. Germline CDR1 is SQVTM and CDR2 is ANQGSEA. V shed 3 bases and J 5 bases; nucleotides not matched to a gene: 15. The CDR3 nucleotides read TGCAGCGTTGACGGTACTGCTAGCGGGGGACGAGAGGAGACCCAGTACTTC. It translates to CSVDGTASGGREETQYF.

This clonotype was found a few times. The chain couples TRBV27 to TRBJ1-2, with a possible D match to TRBD1 (5 bases). V was clipped by 6 bases and J by 5 bases, with 22 bases between them. Germline V CDR1 and CDR2: MNHEY, SMNVEV (reference sequence). This CDR3 contains 16 residues. This chain's CDR3 is CASSVKGGGLVYGYTF. CDR3 DNA: TGTGCCAGCAGCGTGAAGGGCGGGGGGTTAGTATATGGCTACACCTTC.

The V call is TRBV27, the J call TRBJ1-5, with a possible D match to TRBD1 (6 bases). V shed 6 bases and J shed 1 base, with 10 bases lying between them. CDR1 is MNHEY, CDR2 SMNVEV, per germline (reference sequence). The CDR3 runs 14 residues. The CDR3 spells CASSRGGSNQPQHF. DNA of the CDR3: TGTGCCAGCAGCCGAGGGGGGAGCAATCAGCCCCAGCATTTT.

Many counts were recorded for this clonotype. The rearrangement links TRBV5-1 to TRBJ2-1; perhaps TRBD2 as D (5 bases). Germline V gene lookup returns CDR1 SGHRS and CDR2 YFSETQ. Trimming took 0 bases from V and 5 from J, leaving 18 bases between them. The CDR3 totals 17 residues. The CDR3 here is CASSLVNRGKGDNEQFF. CDR3 sequence (DNA): TGCGCCAGCAGCTTGGTAAACCGGGGTAAGGGAGACAATGAGCAGTTCTTC.

This clonotype was picked up many times. The chain couples TRBV4-1 to TRBJ1-1; 7 bases match TRBD1. The CDR3 spans 16 residues. After removal of 7 bases from V and 0 bases from J, the junction contained 11 bases not matched to a gene. Germline V gene sequence: CDR1 MGHRA, CDR2 YSYEKL. The CDR3 is CASKYRDSTMNTEAFF. The CDR3 region has the DNA TGCGCCAGCAAGTACCGGGACAGCACCATGAACACTGAAGCTTTCTTT.